The clone carrying this T cell receptor beta chain was seen a few times. The time point was: patch test 3, about 24 weeks after DPC sensitization. Treatment denoted: therapeutic diphenylcyclopropenone sensitization with weekly scalp DPC. Whole blood, unfractionated, served as the material for total RNA extraction. This CDR3 has 14 amino acids. V gave up 5 bases and J gave up 5 bases, with 13 bases separating them. These data are taken from a study of human T cells and chemical hapten exposure. Via MiXCR, TCRdb re-called the RACE reads, giving one row per CDR3 protein. This table holds tens of thousands of distinct CDR3 sequences, 9.5% found once.

The source is a man between 50 and 59 years old with alopecia areata. Some clones in this sample may be carry-over from other donors' samples. The material was whole blood, obtained in connection with sensitization to the hapten diphenylcyclopropenone (DPC). The chain carries TRBV12-3 or TRBV12-4 and TRBJ2-1, with D tentatively TRBD1 or TRBD2 (6 bases each). The CDR3 reads CASSTHRGHNEQFF. The CDR3 bases are TGTGCCAGCAGTACCCACCGGGGGCACAATGAGCAGTTCTTC.